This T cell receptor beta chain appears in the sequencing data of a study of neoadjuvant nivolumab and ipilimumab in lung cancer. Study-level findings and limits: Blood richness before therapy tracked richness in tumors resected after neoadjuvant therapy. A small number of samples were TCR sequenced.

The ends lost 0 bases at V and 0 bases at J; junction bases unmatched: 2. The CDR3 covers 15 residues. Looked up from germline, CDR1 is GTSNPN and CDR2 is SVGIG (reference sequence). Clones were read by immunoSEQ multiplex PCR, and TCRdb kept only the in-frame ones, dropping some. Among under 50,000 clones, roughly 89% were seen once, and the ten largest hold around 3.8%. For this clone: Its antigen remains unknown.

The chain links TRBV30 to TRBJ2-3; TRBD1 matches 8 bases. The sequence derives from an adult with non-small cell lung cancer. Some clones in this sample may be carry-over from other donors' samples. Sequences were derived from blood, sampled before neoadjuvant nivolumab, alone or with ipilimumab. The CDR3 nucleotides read TGTGCCTGGAGTGTCGGGGACAGGAGCACAGATACGCAGTATTTT. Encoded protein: CAWSVGDRSTDTQYF.